One T cell receptor beta chain is described in this entry. Its antigen is as yet unknown. The sample originates from a study of T cell responses to AZD1222 COVID-19 vaccine. Study-level results: Donor demographics were predominantly white British with a female majority; clonal diversity may be underestimated. Spike-specific TCR repertoires showed rising breadth and depth after two AZD1222 doses. Just 5 to 7 AZD1222 recipients were seropositive at baseline.

The CDR3 length is 15 residues. Germline V CDR1 and CDR2: MNHEY, SVGAGI. V dropped 6 bases and J dropped 4; count of bases not matched to a gene: 9. Repertoires were generated with immunoSEQ multiplex PCR, while TCRdb's copy carries only in-frame clones and drops some. The sample yields roughly 140,000 clones, 75% to 90% seen once. This sequence was found in an adult in good health. The input for sequencing was peripheral blood, taken on day 0 of AZD1222 vaccination. The V call is TRBV6-5, the J call TRBJ1-1, with 9 bases fitting TRBD1. The CDR3, as DNA: TGTGCCAGCAGAAGATCGGGACAGGGAGGCACTGAAGCTTTCTTT. Translating it yields CASRRSGQGGTEAFF.